The rows below give T cell receptor beta chains drawn from one sample of a study of T cells after yellow fever vaccination. TCRdb processed the 5' RACE reads anew with MiXCR; each CDR3 protein has one entry. The table shows about 160,000 distinct CDR3 sequences, with approximately 6.8% occurring only once. Sequenced here: CD4+ T cells sorted from PBMCs, sampled roughly 5 days after the first yellow fever vaccination. All receptors derive from a man aged 18 to 30 who received the YFV17D yellow fever vaccine. Both conserved end residues are trimmed from each CDR3. Not all rows give a size; the values are once, few, many and, for expanded clones, a class.

size	V	J	CDR3
many	TRBV5-8	TRBJ2-1	ASSLMLQRGGNEQF
many	TRBV6-1	TRBJ2-5	ASSEAFRTGTGGRETQY
.	TRBV6-2/TRBV6-3	TRBJ1-1	ASRDILTREAF
many	TRBV24-1	TRBJ2-3	ATSDLQSSGVDTQY
many	TRBV12-3/TRBV12-4	TRBJ2-2	ASSDSIGTGELF
many	TRBV5-5	TRBJ2-3	ASTLLGSTDTQY
many	TRBV12-3/TRBV12-4	TRBJ1-5	ASSLTEGNQPQH
few	TRBV5-1	TRBJ1-1	ASRAGQNTEAF
.	TRBV29-1	TRBJ2-7	SMLGDEQY
few	TRBV7-2	TRBJ1-1	ASSLSGLNTEAF
many	TRBV29-1	TRBJ2-4	SVAGTPGNIQY
many	TRBV5-1	TRBJ1-5	ASSTGQPNQPQH
many	TRBV12-3/TRBV12-4	TRBJ1-1	ASRRGVRGTEAF
few	TRBV6-2/TRBV6-3	TRBJ2-5	ASSYGLAGGTGEETQY
few	TRBV18	TRBJ2-7	ASSPRGGAAYEQY
many	TRBV12-3/TRBV12-4	TRBJ2-7	ASSRQGAEQY
many	TRBV5-5	TRBJ2-5	ASSFGFETQY
many	TRBV5-1	TRBJ2-5	ASSVGQGSETQY
many	TRBV3-1	TRBJ2-3	ASSHRSIADTQY
.	TRBV20-1	TRBJ2-3	SATPPGTDTLY
.	TRBV7-2	TRBJ2-7	ASSLVNRGNEQY
.	TRBV7-6	TRBJ2-6	ASSLGVGSSGANVLT
many	TRBV27	TRBJ1-2	ASSETGARGYT
many	TRBV12-3/TRBV12-4	TRBJ1-1	ASTRGGTGAMNTEAF
many	TRBV6-5	TRBJ1-6	ASSYRTGSQYNSPLH
many	TRBV4-2	TRBJ2-1	ASSHGTSGGRVHEQF
many	TRBV5-5	TRBJ1-4	ASKRATNEKLF
many	TRBV21-1	TRBJ2-3	ASSKEGGDTQY
few	TRBV25-1	TRBJ2-3	ASSRIQSPSDTQY
few	TRBV7-2	TRBJ2-3	ASSLAPPAAGDTQY
many	TRBV9	TRBJ2-5	ASSVGDSGPETQY
.	TRBV2	TRBJ1-2	ASSEALRGLYYGYT
.	TRBV7-8	TRBJ1-5	ASSPSRTAYNQPQH
few	TRBV7-9	TRBJ2-1	ASRASSPFTGEQF
few	TRBV28	TRBJ1-4	ASSLTTRGLEKLF
few	TRBV10-3	TRBJ1-4	AISERFPATNEKLF
.	TRBV7-9	TRBJ2-1	ASSAEGTGGSEQF